The 9 T cell receptor beta chains below come from one sample, sequenced in a study of CD8 T cells in ankylosing spondylitis. TCRdb ran MiXCR on the 5' RACE reads and lists one entry per CDR3 protein. The table records 700,000 to 850,000 distinct CDR3 sequences, 10% to 15% of them present only once. Overall study findings and caveats: What seemed typical of ankylosing spondylitis blood was a TCR beta motif built from under 10 highly homologous variants.

The antigens these receptors bind are not known. Material for sequencing was blood, either unsorted or a sorted T cell fraction (not recorded which). The receptors were gathered from a male donor with ankylosing spondylitis.

The chain carries TRBV20-1 and TRBJ2-2; 9 nucleotides agree with TRBD2. J was trimmed by 4 bases and V by 5 bases; bases with no gene match: 5. CDR1 DFQATT and CDR2 SNEGSKA come from the germline V gene (reference sequence). The length of the CDR3 is 14 residues. The DNA for the CDR3 is TGCAGTGCTCCTCGGACTAGCGCCACCGGGGAGCTGTTTTTT. As protein: CSAPRTSATGELFF.

The chain uses TRBV12-3 or TRBV12-4 and TRBJ2-3, with unresolved D. The CDR3 spans 16 residues. The V end lost 4 bases, the J end lost 2 bases, and 16 bases lay between the germline ends. CDR3 residues: CASSSRYRAHTDTQYF. CDR3 nucleotide sequence: TGTGCCAGCAGTTCAAGATACCGGGCCCACACAGATACGCAGTATTTT.

This clonotype was picked up a small number of times. V usage is TRBV20-1 and J usage is TRBJ2-7; D may be TRBD1 (7 bases). The V end was cut by 2 bases, the J end by 7 bases, with 12 bases between. The CDR3 length is 12 residues. Germline CDR1 DFQATT, CDR2 SNEGSKA (reference sequence). The CDR3 protein is CSARQQGREQYF. CDR3 DNA: TGCAGTGCTAGACAACAGGGGAGGGAGCAGTACTTC.

This clonotype was seen many times. This chain joins TRBV7-2 and TRBJ2-7; no definite D call. This CDR3 is built from 14 residues. Germline values: CDR1 SGHTA, CDR2 FQGNSA. Trimming stripped 5 bases from V and 0 bases from J, with 11 bases between. Written as DNA, the CDR3 is TGTGCCAGCAGCAAAGCGAGAGGCTCCTACGAGCAGTACTTC. This gives the protein CASSKARGSYEQYF.

This clonotype has just a few counts. The V call is TRBV5-1, the J call TRBJ2-2, with D unresolved. CDR3 size: 15 residues. V was clipped by 4 bases and J by 6 bases, with 16 bases between them. Germline CDR1 is SGHRS and CDR2 is YFSETQ. This CDR3 reads CASSPVPSGAGELFF. Written as DNA, the CDR3 is TGCGCCAGCAGCCCTGTACCGAGTGGAGCCGGGGAGCTGTTTTTT.

This clonotype was seen only a few times. The rearrangement joins TRBV5-1 to TRBJ2-5; D is unresolved. Germline V gene lookup returns CDR1 SGHRS and CDR2 YFSETQ. The germline V and J ends were trimmed by 0 bases and 4 bases, with 10 bases remaining between them. This CDR3 comprises 14 residues. The CDR3 reads CASSLEGYPETQYF. CDR3 DNA sequence: TGCGCCAGCAGCTTGGAAGGGTACCCAGAGACCCAGTACTTC.

The chain links TRBV5-5 to TRBJ1-5; perhaps TRBD1 as D (6 bases). Germline lookup yields CDR1 SGHKS and CDR2 YYEKEE (reference sequence). Trimming stripped 1 base from V and 1 base from J, with 18 bases between. The CDR3 loop spans 18 amino acids. CDR3 sequence reads: CASSLTGLGLGSNQPQHF. In DNA, the CDR3 is TGTGCCAGCAGCTTGACAGGGTTGGGGCTGGGGAGCAATCAGCCCCAGCATTTT.

The chain joins TRBV4-3 to TRBJ2-7; no definite D call. The germline V gene encodes CDR1 LGHNA and CDR2 YSLEER. V gave up 2 bases and J gave up 5 bases, with 13 bases separating them. CDR3 length equals 14 residues. CDR3 bases: TGCGCCAGCAGCCAAAGGTTCGGGTCCCACGAGCAGTACTTC. Its translation: CASSQRFGSHEQYF.

This clonotype was picked up a small number of times. The chain has TRBV6-2 or TRBV6-3 and TRBJ2-6, with D unclear. Germline V gives CDR1 MNHEY, CDR2 SVGEGT. This CDR3 comprises 15 residues. Trimming pared 8 bases from V and 0 bases from J, leaving 11 bases between. CDR3 in DNA: TGTGCCAGCCAACATTTTGGCTCTGGGGCCAACGTCCTGACTTTC. Amino acids: CASQHFGSGANVLTF.